The entry below describes one TCR beta chain. This CDR3 region has 18 residues. V lost 0 bases and J 4 bases, leaving 22 bases between the germline ends. Looked up from germline, CDR1 is SGDLS and CDR2 is YYNGEE. Authors' data handling: Nucleated cell counts were estimated from reference gene primer amplification. Profiling relied on immunoSEQ multiplex PCR, and the TCRdb table lists in-frame clones only, not all of them. V and J calls and clone size are those listed in that table; D and trimming were worked out from the DNA. The profile covers 130,000 or so clones, with 75% to 90% appearing a single time and about 18% taken by the ten largest. This sample was taken from a study of blood T cell repertoires in COVID-19. Study-wide context: Specimens from acute and convalescent COVID-19 originated in the United States, Italy and Spain. T cells, B-cell-depleted T cells, or PBMCs provided the cDNA or gDNA that served as material.

Clinical histories supplied by participants themselves formed the basis of cohort assignment. Sequencing was done on a sample of PBMCs or T cells enriched from blood (not recorded which). The clonotype was recovered from a man aged 30-40 years who had recovered from COVID-19. V is TRBV9 and J is TRBJ1-1; D unresolved. The CDR3 DNA is TGTGCCAGCAGCGTAGATGGGTCTTATGGGAGCCGTGGCACTGAAGCTTTCTTT. This sequence encodes CASSVDGSYGSRGTEAFF.